These 29 T cell receptor beta chains share one sample of origin, sequenced in a study of OX40 agonist ivuxolimab in advanced cancers. Only in-frame clones appear in the TCRdb table, and some are missing; sequencing was by immunoSEQ multiplex PCR. The sample includes tens of thousands of clones, approximately 89% seen only once; the top ten take under 0.4%. Here the sequenced sample was CD4+ or CD8+ T cells sorted from blood, taken in a trial of the OX40 agonist ivuxolimab. These receptor sequences come from an adult with an advanced solid tumor such as melanoma, head and neck, liver or kidney cancer.

The chain employs TRBV27 and TRBJ2-2, with 7 nucleotides matching TRBD2. This CDR3 has 16 amino acids. The ends lost 4 bases at V and 7 bases at J; junction bases unmatched: 12. CDR1 is MNHEY, CDR2 SMNVEV, per germline (reference sequence). CDR3 loop: CASSSGFRLADGELFF. The CDR3 coding sequence is TGTGCCAGCAGTTCGGGTTTCCGACTAGCCGACGGGGAGCTGTTTTTT.

The rearrangement uses TRBV9 and TRBJ1-2, with 7 bases identical to TRBD1. CDR3 length equals 14 residues. Unmatched junction bases numbered 4, after V lost 3 bases and J lost 2 bases. CDR1 is SGDLS, CDR2 YYNGEE, per germline. CDR3 amino acids: CASSGDSTNYGYTF. DNA for the CDR3: TGTGCCAGCAGCGGGGACAGTACAAACTATGGCTACACCTTC.

The gene calls are TRBV27 and TRBJ1-2, with D uncertain. V lost 6 bases, J lost 0 bases, and 14 bases lay in between. There are 15 residues in the CDR3. Germline CDR1 reads MNHEY; CDR2 reads SMNVEV (reference sequence). CDR3 sequence: CASRSLGVANYGYTF. The CDR3, as DNA: TGTGCCAGCAGGTCCCTTGGGGTAGCTAACTATGGCTACACCTTC.

This clone is a singleton in its sample. This sequence joins TRBV7-2 and TRBJ2-7; 8 bases are shared with TRBD2. The CDR3 consists of 15 residues. V was clipped by 8 bases and J by 0 bases; unmatched bases: 9. Germline V CDR1 and CDR2: SGHTA, FQGNSA. The CDR3 DNA is TGTGCCAGCGGCCTCGCGGGGGGAACCTCCTACGAGCAGTACTTC. It is translated as CASGLAGGTSYEQYF.

Only one count was recorded for this clone. This chain connects TRBV7-3 to TRBJ2-3; D is ambiguous. The CDR3 consists of 14 residues. CDR1 SGHTA and CDR2 FQGTGA come from the germline V gene. Trimming left V 2 bases short and J 6 bases short, with 12 bases between. The CDR3 DNA follows: TGTGCCAGCAGCTTAGCCCAGCCCGGGGATACGCAGTATTTT. Protein product: CASSLAQPGDTQYF.

This rearrangement joins TRBV18 to TRBJ1-2, with D unresolved. This CDR3 spans 12 amino acids. The germline V gene has CDR1 KGHSH and CDR2 LQKENI. V lost 1 base and J 2 bases, leaving 2 bases between the germline ends. The CDR3 here is CASSPRNYGYTF. The CDR3 bases are TGTGCCAGCTCACCACGAAACTATGGCTACACCTTC.

The rearrangement links TRBV7-8 to TRBJ2-7; TRBD1 aligns across 8 bases. The germline gives CDR1 SGHVS, CDR2 FQNEAQ. V shed 5 bases, J shed 3 bases, and the junction held 18 bases outside the gene matches. The CDR3 totals 18 residues. The CDR3 spells CASSKSGQVSSIYYEQYF. Here the CDR3 DNA reads TGTGCCAGCAGCAAGTCGGGACAGGTCTCCTCCATATACTACGAGCAGTACTTC.

V is TRBV5-1 and J is TRBJ1-4; no reliable D call. The CDR3 runs 14 residues. Germline V gene sequence: CDR1 SGHRS, CDR2 YFSETQ. V was pared by 0 bases and J by 5 bases, with 8 bases between. CDR3 protein: CASSLEGNNEKLFF. The CDR3 bases are TGCGCCAGCAGCTTGGAAGGGAACAATGAAAAACTGTTTTTT.

The chain employs TRBV30 and TRBJ2-2; perhaps TRBD2 as D (6 bases). The germline V gene has CDR1 GTSNPN and CDR2 SVGIG (reference sequence). V gave up 5 bases and J gave up 1 base, with 11 bases separating them. This CDR3 spans 14 amino acids. CDR3 region: CAWGGTWNTGELFF. The CDR3 DNA sequence: TGTGCCTGGGGGGGGACTTGGAACACCGGGGAGCTGTTTTTT.

This clone has just a few counts. The chain is built from TRBV19 and TRBJ1-1; D gene uncertain. The CDR3 contains 15 residues. CDR1 and CDR2 (germline): LNHDA, SQIVND (reference sequence). The germline V and J ends were trimmed by 0 bases and 6 bases, with 14 bases remaining between them. The CDR3 sequence is CASSIDRASAAEAFF. The CDR3 DNA follows: TGTGCCAGTAGTATAGATCGCGCTTCTGCCGCTGAAGCTTTCTTT.

This clone showed up just once. This chain links TRBV19 with TRBJ1-5; maybe TRBD1 (6 bases). CDR3 size: 16 residues. The V gene lost 2 bases and the J gene lost 0 bases, with 11 bases spanning the gap. Germline V gene lookup returns CDR1 LNHDA and CDR2 SQIVND (reference sequence). The CDR3 DNA follows: TGTGCCAGTAGTATAAGGGGGGATCATAGCAATCAGCCCCAGCATTTT. Protein sequence: CASSIRGDHSNQPQHF.

There are a few counts of this clone. This chain joins TRBV2 and TRBJ1-1; D perhaps matches TRBD1 (6 bases). The CDR3 has 14 residues. V was clipped by 6 bases and J by 10 bases, with 21 bases between them. Germline CDR1 reads SNHLY; CDR2 reads FYNNEI. The CDR3 is CASRISGPPTGAFF. The CDR3 bases are TGTGCCAGCAGGATAAGCGGACCCCCGACAGGAGCTTTCTTT.

The chain is built from TRBV7-2 and TRBJ2-7; D might be TRBD1 (6 bases). The ends were cut back, 2 bases at V and 1 base at J, with 12 bases in the middle. Germline CDR1 reads SGHTA; CDR2 reads FQGNSA. The CDR3 runs to 15 residues. The CDR3 DNA reads as TGTGCCAGCAGCTTAACAGGGTTTAGGTCCTACGAGCAGTACTTC. Residues: CASSLTGFRSYEQYF.

This clone was observed once. The rearrangement joins TRBV19 to TRBJ2-7; D may be TRBD2 (5 bases). Trimming took 4 bases from V and 0 from J, leaving 10 bases between them. Per germline, CDR1 LNHDA and CDR2 SQIVND (reference sequence). The CDR3 extends over 14 amino acids. The CDR3 coding sequence is TGTGCCAGTAGTAAAAAAACTAGCTCCTACGAGCAGTACTTC. It yields the protein CASSKKTSSYEQYF.

The count of this clone is one. The chain links TRBV12-2 to TRBJ1-2. TRBV12-2 is listed as a pseudogene. This CDR3 contains 15 residues. The CDR3 DNA is TGTGCAAGTCGCTTACAGGGACTTCCCGACTATGGCTACACCTTC. Encoded protein: CASRLQGLPDYGYTF.

The rearrangement links TRBV9 to TRBJ2-2; possibly TRBD1 or TRBD2 for D (7 bases each). Germline V gene sequence: CDR1 SGDLS, CDR2 YYNGEE. CDR3 length: 15 residues. V was cut by 7 bases and J by 5 bases, with 18 bases left in between. The DNA of the CDR3 is TGTGCCAGCCAAGGGGGCGGGAGCCGAACCGGGGAGCTGTTTTTT. As protein: CASQGGGSRTGELFF.

This chain connects TRBV18 to TRBJ2-5; 12 bases align to TRBD2. This CDR3 comprises 17 residues. After removal of 4 bases from V and 4 bases from J, the junction contained 10 bases not matched to a gene. In germline, CDR1 is KGHSH, CDR2 LQKENI. The CDR3 here is CASSLRLAGDQGETQYF. DNA of the CDR3: TGTGCCAGCTCACTCCGACTAGCGGGGGATCAAGGAGAGACCCAGTACTTC.

The V gene is TRBV6-6, the J gene TRBJ2-1; D gene unclear. The germline V gene has CDR1 MNHNY and CDR2 SVGAGI (reference sequence). The CDR3 is 15 amino acids. Deletions cut 0 bases from V and 5 bases from J, with 11 bases between. The CDR3 protein is CASSYSRTANNEQFF. The CDR3 bases are TGTGCCAGCAGTTACTCGAGGACCGCAAACAATGAGCAGTTCTTC.

This clone was observed once. The chain recombines TRBV4-3 with TRBJ1-1; no firm D call. Between the trimmed V and J ends, which lost 1 base and 6 bases, there was a span of 12 bases. The CDR3 is 14 residues long. Germline lookup yields CDR1 LGHNA and CDR2 YSLEER. The CDR3 DNA is TGCGCCAGCAGCCAAGTTACTGGATTCTCTGAAGCTTTCTTT. Translating gives CASSQVTGFSEAFF.

The V gene is TRBV23-1, the J gene TRBJ2-2; possible D gene TRBD2, 6 bases. Being an ORF, TRBV23-1 has a function that is uncertain. The ends were cut back, 5 bases at V and 2 bases at J, with 33 bases in the middle. This CDR3 is built from 22 residues. Here the CDR3 DNA reads TGCGCCAGCAGTGCCCCAACGGGCCGGGACTCAAACTTTCGTTTTAACACCGGGGAGCTGTTTTTT. Amino acids: CASSAPTGRDSNFRFNTGELFF.

The chain couples TRBV14 to TRBJ2-1; weak D call: TRBD2 (5 bases). Germline V gene sequence: CDR1 SGHDN, CDR2 FVKESK. The CDR3 consists of 17 residues. Trimming removed 0 bases from V and 8 bases from J, with 20 bases in between. The CDR3 loop reads CASSQEGSLERVDEQFF. The CDR3 DNA sequence: TGTGCCAGCAGCCAAGAAGGGAGCCTTGAACGCGTGGATGAGCAGTTCTTC.

V gene TRBV5-4 combines with J gene TRBJ2-3; 10 nucleotides match TRBD2. CDR3 length: 17 residues. The V and J ends lost 3 bases and 5 bases, in that order; junction bases with no gene match: 12. The germline gives CDR1 SGHNT, CDR2 YYREEE (reference sequence). The CDR3 spells CASSSPQAGGRLDTQYF. The CDR3 DNA is TGTGCCAGCAGCTCCCCGCAAGCGGGGGGGCGGTTAGATACGCAGTATTTT.

The chain couples TRBV20-1 to TRBJ2-5; D call uncertain. This CDR3 is built from 10 residues. The ends were cut back, 4 bases at V and 2 bases at J, with 2 bases in the middle. Germline values: CDR1 DFQATT, CDR2 SNEGSKA (reference sequence). CDR3 sequence: CSAIQETQYF. The CDR3 nucleotides are TGCAGTGCTATTCAAGAGACCCAGTACTTC.

The CDR3 is CASSLEDGGNSPLHF. The CDR3 nucleotides are TGCGCCAGCAGCTTGGAAGACGGCGGGAATTCACCCCTCCACTTT. The V gene is TRBV5-1, the J gene TRBJ1-6, with D uncertain. Germline-derived CDR1 and CDR2 are SGHRS and YFSETQ. The germline V and J ends were trimmed by 0 bases and 7 bases, with 11 bases remaining between them. The length of the CDR3 is 15 residues.

This clone has a single count. The chain is built from TRBV7-9 and TRBJ1-3; D unresolved. Trimming stripped 3 bases from V and 7 bases from J, with 4 bases between. This CDR3 spans 11 amino acids. The germline gives CDR1 SEHNR, CDR2 FQNEAQ (reference sequence). The CDR3 reads CASSLGNTIYF. As DNA, the CDR3 is TGTGCCAGCAGCTTGGGGAACACCATATATTTT.

The genes are TRBV29-1 and TRBJ1-1, with 7 positions matching TRBD1. The CDR3 consists of 13 residues. From germline, CDR1 is SQVTM and CDR2 ANQGSEA. V shed 6 bases, J shed 4 bases, and the junction held 8 bases outside the gene matches. For the CDR3, the DNA is TGCAGCGTCAGAACAGGGGAGGGCACTGAAGCTTTCTTT. Translated, it gives CSVRTGEGTEAFF.

This clone was observed a handful of times. The chain has TRBV7-8 and TRBJ1-2; D unresolved. Germline CDR1 and CDR2: SGHVS and FQNEAQ. The CDR3 has 12 residues. V shed 1 base and J shed 13 bases, with 13 bases lying between them. DNA of the CDR3: TGTGCCAGCAGCTTAGTCCTCACGCCCAGCACCTTC. This translates into CASSLVLTPSTF. The full variable domain, in which reference TRBV7-8 and TRBJ1-2 provide the parts outside the CDR3, is GAGVSQSPRYKVAKRGQDVALRCDPISGHVSLFWYQQALGQGPEFLTYFQNEAQLDKSGLPSDRFFAERPEGSVSTLKIQRTQQEDSAVYLCASSLVLTPSTFGSGTRLTVV.

V and J are TRBV4-3 and TRBJ1-2, with D hard to call. Trimming took 0 bases from V and 0 from J, leaving 5 bases between them. There are 14 residues in the CDR3. Per germline, CDR1 LGHNA and CDR2 YSLEER. This CDR3 reads CASSQDSTNYGYTF. CDR3 bases: TGCGCCAGCAGCCAAGACAGCACTAACTATGGCTACACCTTC.

This clone was picked up a small number of times. V gene TRBV9 combines with J gene TRBJ1-2; D is unclear. V was pared by 4 bases and J by 3 bases, with 16 bases between. CDR3 size: 15 residues. The V gene's germline CDR1 is SGDLS and CDR2 YYNGEE. This CDR3 reads CASSTTAREDYGYTF. CDR3 DNA sequence: TGTGCCAGCAGCACCACAGCTAGGGAAGACTATGGCTACACCTTC.